This TCR beta chain stems from a study of blood T cell repertoires in COVID-19. As processed by the authors: Reference gene primers were amplified, and this amplification served to estimate nucleated cell counts. TCRdb keeps only in-frame clones here, not all; method: immunoSEQ multiplex PCR. V, J and clone size were drawn from that table, and D and trimming were deduced from the DNA. The data hold around 310,000 clones, with 90% observed a single time. The CDR3 is 12 residues long. From germline, CDR1 is MDHEN and CDR2 SYDVKM. Trimming removed 6 bases from V and 5 bases from J, with 10 bases in between.

The rearrangement links TRBV28 to TRBJ1-2, with D possibly matching TRBD1 (5 bases). The origin of this receptor is a woman between 35 and 50 years old with COVID-19, enrolled during active disease. Sequencing used peripheral blood. CDR3 region: CASRPGRYGYTF. CDR3 sequence (DNA): TGTGCCAGCAGGCCAGGGAGGTATGGCTACACCTTC.